This passage covers 7 T cell receptor beta chains from one sample sequenced in a study of blood T cell repertoires in COVID-19. Assay used: immunoSEQ multiplex PCR; TCRdb lists only in-frame clones, some missing. The profile covers about 62,000 clones, with around nine tenths appearing a single time and 0.95% to 1.5% taken by the ten largest. Sequenced sample: peripheral blood. Receptors originate from an older woman with acute or convalescent COVID-19.

The gene calls are TRBV9 and TRBJ2-1, with 8 bases fitting TRBD2. CDR3 length: 16 residues. Trimming cost V 0 bases and J 5 bases; bases outside gene matches: 7. The germline V gene has CDR1 SGDLS and CDR2 YYNGEE. The CDR3 region has the DNA TGTGCCAGCAGCGTAGACCCGCGGGGGGCTAACAATGAGCAGTTCTTC. Translating it yields CASSVDPRGANNEQFF.

The sample holds one count of this clone. The chain couples TRBV19 to TRBJ1-1; D unresolved. From germline, CDR1 is LNHDA and CDR2 SQIVND (reference sequence). V was cut by 6 bases and J by 1 base, with 21 bases left in between. The CDR3 loop spans 17 amino acids. CDR3 amino acids: CASRHNAITGGNTEAFF. CDR3 DNA sequence: TGTGCCAGTAGGCACAACGCGATAACCGGAGGGAACACTGAAGCTTTCTTT.

The CDR3 DNA sequence: TGTGCCAGCAGCCGGACGGGATACACCGGGGAGCTGTTTTTT. It encodes CASSRTGYTGELFF. This chain links TRBV7-3 with TRBJ2-2, with TRBD2 as a possible D gene (5 bases). Germline V lookup: CDR1 SGHTA, CDR2 FQGTGA. V lost 5 bases and J 3 bases, leaving 10 bases between the germline ends. The length of the CDR3 is 14 residues.

The chain employs TRBV5-4 and TRBJ2-7; maybe TRBD1 (5 bases). Trimming left V 2 bases short and J 5 bases short, with 11 bases between. Looked up from germline, CDR1 is SGHNT and CDR2 is YYREEE (reference sequence). This CDR3 contains 13 residues. The CDR3 here is CASSFSGFHEQYV. The CDR3 bases are TGTGCCAGCAGCTTTTCAGGGTTCCACGAGCAGTACGTC.

V usage is TRBV19 and J usage is TRBJ2-7; a possible D gene is TRBD2 (5 bases). CDR1 and CDR2 (germline): LNHDA, SQIVND (reference sequence). CDR3 length: 13 amino acids. V shed 8 bases and J shed 5 bases, with 16 bases lying between them. In nucleotides, the CDR3 is TGTGCCAGTGCTGAGAGTCGAGGGCACGAGCAGTACGTC. This sequence encodes CASAESRGHEQYV.

The J gene is TRBJ1-2, the V gene TRBV19, with D unclear. This CDR3 region has 15 residues. The germline V gene encodes CDR1 LNHDA and CDR2 SQIVND (reference sequence). V shed 3 bases and J shed 0 bases, with 11 bases lying between them. CDR3 DNA: TGTGCCAGTAGTATCGGCCACAGATCTAACTATGGCTACACCTTC. Its protein is CASSIGHRSNYGYTF. The full variable domain, completed using reference TRBV19 and TRBJ1-2, is DGGITQSPKYLFRKEGQNVTLSCEQNLNHDAMYWYRQDPGQGLRLIYYSQIVNDFQKGDIAEGYSVSREKKESFPLTVTSAQKNPTAFYLCASSIGHRSNYGYTFGSGTRLTVV.

The genes are TRBV7-6 and TRBJ2-3, with 10 bases identical to TRBD2. The germline gives CDR1 SGHVS, CDR2 FNYEAQ. The CDR3 is made up of 14 amino acids. J gave up 8 bases and V 5 bases, and 7 bases lay outside the gene matches. The CDR3 here is CASSLGAGGGTQYF. CDR3 DNA: TGTGCCAGCAGCCTCGGAGCGGGAGGGGGTACGCAGTATTTT.